The entry that follows covers one T cell receptor (beta chain) sequence. The sample belongs to a study of blood T cell repertoires in COVID-19. Germline lookup yields CDR1 SGHTA and CDR2 FQGTGA. Trimming took 1 base from V and 3 from J, leaving 6 bases between them. The CDR3 is 13 residues long. The method was immunoSEQ multiplex PCR; TCRdb's version includes in-frame clones alone and lacks a portion of them. The table lists roughly 150,000 clones, 89% of them singletons. This receptor was taken from a man aged 55 to 70 with acute or convalescent COVID-19. This sequence joins TRBV7-3 and TRBJ1-1; D unresolved. The sequenced sample was peripheral blood. The CDR3 region is CASSLKFDTEAFF. The CDR3 coding sequence is TGTGCCAGCAGCTTAAAATTCGACACTGAAGCTTTCTTT.